This passage covers 7 T cell receptor beta chains from one sample sequenced in a study of early T cells in non-severe SARS-CoV-2 infection. TCRdb called the 5' RACE reads again in MiXCR, with one record for every CDR3 protein. The table records about 58,000 distinct CDR3 sequences, roughly 13% of them present only once. Sequencing was carried out using whole blood. These receptor sequences come from an adult who was a healthcare worker with PCR-confirmed SARS-CoV-2 infection or an uninfected control (not recorded which).

The chain is built from TRBV7-3 and TRBJ2-1; 7 nucleotides match TRBD1. Germline trimming cut 1 base from V and 5 bases from J; bases unmatched to any gene: 5. The length of the CDR3 is 15 residues. The germline V gene encodes CDR1 SGHTA and CDR2 FQGTGA. The CDR3 DNA follows: TGTGCCAGCAGCTTAAGACGACAGGGCCACAATGAGCAGTTCTTC. Encoded protein: CASSLRRQGHNEQFF.

This clonotype was detected many times. V gene TRBV24-1 combines with J gene TRBJ1-5, with a tentative D call TRBD1 (6 bases). V lost 3 bases and J 6 bases, leaving 14 bases between the germline ends. CDR3 length: 15 residues. CDR1 is KGHDR, CDR2 SFDVKD, per germline. CDR3 amino acids: CATSDGGGRGQPQHF. CDR3 coding DNA: TGTGCCACCAGTGATGGAGGGGGGCGCGGTCAGCCCCAGCATTTT.

This clonotype was counted ten times or more. The gene calls are TRBV20-1 and TRBJ2-5; 8 bases match TRBD1. V lost 0 bases and J lost 4; bases outside the gene matches: 4. Per germline, CDR1 DFQATT and CDR2 SNEGSKA (reference sequence). The length of the CDR3 is 14 residues. CDR3 coding DNA: TGCAGTGCTAGAGAGGGCAGGGGGCGAGAGACCCAGTACTTC. Encoded protein: CSAREGRGRETQYF.

In its sample, this clonotype was seen many times. The chain combines TRBV29-1 with TRBJ1-1, with D uncertain. Per germline, CDR1 SQVTM and CDR2 ANQGSEA. V was shortened by 4 bases and J by 1 base, with 10 bases between the two germline ends. The CDR3 covers 13 residues. CDR3 coding DNA: TGCAGCGTTGGATTCGAGCGGAACACTGAAGCTTTCTTT. Translated, it gives CSVGFERNTEAFF.

This clonotype was found many times. This chain links TRBV11-3 with TRBJ2-1; 11 nucleotides align to TRBD2. Trimming at V came to 5 bases and at J to 4 bases, leaving 7 bases not matched to a gene. The CDR3 extends over 16 amino acids. CDR1 is SGHNT, CDR2 YENEEA, per germline. This chain's CDR3 is CASSRRTSGLYNEQFF. The CDR3 nucleotides read TGTGCCAGCAGCCGCCGGACTAGCGGGTTATACAATGAGCAGTTCTTC.

The V call is TRBV12-3 or TRBV12-4, the J call TRBJ2-1; D call uncertain. Trimming pared 2 bases from V and 10 bases from J, leaving 9 bases between. The CDR3 is 12 residues long. The CDR3 DNA reads as TGTGCCAGCAGTTTAACTCTTTGGGAGCAGTTCTTC. Amino acids: CASSLTLWEQFF.

This clonotype was seen a handful of times. DNA for the CDR3: TGTGCCACCAGTGATGGGAAAGGGGCCGGGGAGCTGTTTTTT. It is translated as CATSDGKGAGELFF. This chain joins TRBV24-1 and TRBJ2-2, with a weak D call TRBD1 (5 bases). V gave up 3 bases and J gave up 6 bases, with 10 bases separating them. CDR1 KGHDR and CDR2 SFDVKD come from the germline V gene. CDR3 length: 14 amino acids.